The entry below gives a single T cell receptor beta chain sequence along with its context. Trimming cost V 5 bases and J 3 bases, with 9 bases left between them. Germline CDR1 SNHLY, CDR2 FYNNEI. This CDR3 is built from 13 residues. This specimen belongs to a study of OX40 agonist ivuxolimab in advanced cancers. Sequenced by immunoSEQ multiplex PCR; TCRdb stores in-frame clones only, minus some. The sample carries fewer than 100,000 clones, around 83% recorded once. The starting material was CD4+ or CD8+ T cells sorted from blood, obtained in a trial of the OX40 agonist ivuxolimab. The TCR sequence derives from an adult with an advanced solid tumor such as melanoma, head and neck, liver or kidney cancer. V and J are TRBV2 and TRBJ2-3; D gene uncertain. CDR3: CASSLGRTDTQYF. CDR3 nucleotides: TGTGCCAGCAGTCTTGGTCGGACAGATACGCAGTATTTT.